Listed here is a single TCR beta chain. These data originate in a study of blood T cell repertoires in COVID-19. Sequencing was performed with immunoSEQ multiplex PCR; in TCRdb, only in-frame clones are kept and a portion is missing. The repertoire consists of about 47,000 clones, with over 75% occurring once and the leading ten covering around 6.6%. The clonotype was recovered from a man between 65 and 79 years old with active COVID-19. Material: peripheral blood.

The CDR3 bases are TGTGCCAGCAGTGAACTTGGGGGGACAGGGTCCTACGAGCAGTACTTC. It translates to CASSELGGTGSYEQYF. The chain combines TRBV6-1 with TRBJ2-7; 9 bases fit TRBD1. This CDR3 spans 16 amino acids. The germline V gene has CDR1 MNHNS and CDR2 SASEGT. After removal of 2 bases from V and 1 base from J, the junction contained 6 bases not matched to a gene.